This entry features one T cell receptor (beta chain) sequence. Source study methods: For nucleated cells, counts were estimated from reference gene primer amplification. Here immunoSEQ multiplex PCR was the method, and the copy in TCRdb shows in-frame clones only, minus some. V, J and clone size are taken as reported in that table, and D and trimming were inferred from the DNA itself. Here the sample spans 170,000 or so clones, roughly 83% being singletons. The V gene's germline CDR1 is MGHRA and CDR2 YSYEKL. V shed 0 bases and J shed 3 bases, with 12 bases lying between them. This CDR3 contains 15 residues. This sample stems from a study of blood T cell repertoires in COVID-19. About the study: The samples span acute and convalescent COVID-19 from the United States, Italy and Spain. PBMCs, B-cell-depleted T cells, or T cells provided the cDNA or gDNA that made up the material.

This clonotype was sampled from a human donor in a cohort sampled during active COVID-19. The gene calls are TRBV4-1 and TRBJ2-7, with D perhaps TRBD2 (6 bases). Sequencing input: peripheral blood. CDR3 residues: CASSQEGGANYEQYF. CDR3 nucleotides: TGCGCCAGCAGCCAAGAGGGGGGTGCAAACTACGAGCAGTACTTC.